This is a list of T cell receptor beta chains from one sample in a study of T cell changes during pregnancy in multiple sclerosis. Generated by immunoSEQ multiplex PCR, the TCRdb table keeps only in-frame clones and is missing some. Of some 140,000 clones in the sample, around 95% were seen once. Sample: peripheral blood, taken after pregnancy. These receptors were collected from a female donor with multiple sclerosis, enrolled in a pregnancy study. Each CDR3 is given without its conserved first and last residue. The order of the fields is V gene, CDR3 length, CDR3 protein.

TRBV2	11	ASSGRVNTEAF
TRBV4-3	14	ASSQDVLAGVYEQY
TRBV28	10	ASRGGTYEQY
TRBV9	13	ASSRRSGSSHEQY
TRBV2	13	ASSEVPGVNTEAF
TRBV2	14	ASSDYWTSGPNEQF
TRBV6-5	14	ASSYSGGSGVNEQF
TRBV28	11	ASSTTGTGGLH
TRBV28	10	ASSLIGTGQY
TRBV4-1	15	ASSPETLDRLRSPLH
TRBV5-6	15	ASSLVYGFNSGNTIY
TRBV13	14	ASSLGLGTGNVTQY
TRBV5-1	14	ASSMRTSGRFGEQF
TRBV27	12	ASSNRRDSQTQY
TRBV5-1	12	ASSLPGSHTEAF
TRBV7-7	13	ASSLSLAGTGEQY
TRBV19	12	ASSMEGADYGYT
TRBV27	12	ASQGLAGTGELF
TRBV13	14	ASSNDRVGSYNEQF
TRBV28	14	ASSSGSSGAYNEQF
TRBV5-4	13	ASSPGGQGFYEQY
TRBV7-8	12	ASSRQGGNQPQH